This paragraph reports one TCR beta chain. Its antigen is unknown. PCR used 60 Vbeta primers and 13 Jbeta primers. TCRdb's copy holds only in-frame clones and misses some; the assay was immunoSEQ multiplex PCR. The sample holds some 250,000 clones, about 86% seen once. Germline V gene sequence: CDR1 SGHRS, CDR2 YFSETQ. Trimming took 2 bases from V and 4 from J, leaving 11 bases between them. This CDR3 is built from 14 residues. The data stem from a study of cytomegalovirus exposure and HLA in healthy donors. The study, taken as a whole, reports: Accounts indicate the classifier identified cytomegalovirus status with strong specificity and sensitivity.

The material sequenced was PBMCs. This clonotype originated in a woman aged 55-75 years in good health and CMV-seropositive. The chain joins TRBV5-1 to TRBJ2-3; perhaps TRBD2 as D (6 bases). The DNA for the CDR3 is TGCGCCAGCAGCTTCCCGGCTAGCGCAGATACGCAGTATTTT. Protein product: CASSFPASADTQYF.